This T cell receptor (beta chain) was found in a study of shared T cell receptors in the human thymus. This table comes from immunoSEQ multiplex PCR, and its TCRdb copy is limited to in-frame clones, with some not included. The profile covers 700,000 to 750,000 clones, with 75% to 90% appearing a single time and approximately 0.01% taken by the ten largest. These data also formed part of another study, on human thymus T cells. That work adds: Those donating were healthy Finnish infants in corrective surgery for congenital heart defects. Thymus pieces cut out during corrective heart surgery were the tissue that was used. Thymic and blood repertoires seemed to show skewed V and J gene use. What related research reported was that thymic repertoires overlapped highly among unrelated individuals.

The clonotype was recovered from a girl under three years old with a congenital heart defect. Material for sequencing was thymocytes.

The DNA for the CDR3 is TGTGCCAGCACCCCTCGCATTACGCGACAAAGCCCACCCTACGAGCAGTACTTC. Translating gives CASTPRITRQSPPYEQYF. The chain couples TRBV6-4 to TRBJ2-7; D ambiguous. Germline CDR1 is MRHNA and CDR2 is SNTAGT. With 7 bases removed from V and 2 bases from J, the gap between germline ends came to 27 bases. This CDR3 is 18 amino acids long.